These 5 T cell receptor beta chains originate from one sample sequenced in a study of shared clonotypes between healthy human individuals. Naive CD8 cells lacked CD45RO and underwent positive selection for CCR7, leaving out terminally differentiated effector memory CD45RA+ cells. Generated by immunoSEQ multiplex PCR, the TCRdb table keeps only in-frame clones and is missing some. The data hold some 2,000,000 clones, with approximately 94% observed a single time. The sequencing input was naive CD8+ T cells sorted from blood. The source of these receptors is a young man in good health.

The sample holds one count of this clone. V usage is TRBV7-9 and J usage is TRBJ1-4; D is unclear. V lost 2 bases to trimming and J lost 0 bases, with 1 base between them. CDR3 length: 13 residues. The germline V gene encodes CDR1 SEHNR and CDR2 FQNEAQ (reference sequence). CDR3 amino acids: CASSLSTNEKLFF. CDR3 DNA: TGTGCCAGCAGCTTATCAACTAATGAAAAACTGTTTTTT.

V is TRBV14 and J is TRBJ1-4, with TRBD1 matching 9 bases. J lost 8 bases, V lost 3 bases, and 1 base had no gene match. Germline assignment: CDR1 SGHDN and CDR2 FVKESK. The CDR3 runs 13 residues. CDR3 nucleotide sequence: TGTGCCAGCAGCCAGGGGACAGGGGAAAAACTGTTTTTT. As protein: CASSQGTGEKLFF. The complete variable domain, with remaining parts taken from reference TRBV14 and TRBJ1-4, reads EAGVTQFPSHSVIEKGQTVTLRCDPISGHDNLYWYRRVMGKEIKFLLHFVKESKQDESGMPNNRFLAERTGGTYSTLKVQPAELEDSGVYFCASSQGTGEKLFFGSGTQLSVL.

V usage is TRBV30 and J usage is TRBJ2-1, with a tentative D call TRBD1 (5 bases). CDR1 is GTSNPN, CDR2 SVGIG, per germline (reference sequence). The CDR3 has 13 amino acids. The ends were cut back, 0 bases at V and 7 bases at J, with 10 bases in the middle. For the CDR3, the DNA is TGTGCCTGGAGTGTAGGCAGGGCGAATGAGCAGTTCTTC. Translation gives CAWSVGRANEQFF.

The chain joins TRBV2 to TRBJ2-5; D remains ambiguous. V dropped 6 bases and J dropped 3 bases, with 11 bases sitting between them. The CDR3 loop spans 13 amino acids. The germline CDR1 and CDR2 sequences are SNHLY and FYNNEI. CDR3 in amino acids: CASSAPSEETQYF. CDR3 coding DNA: TGTGCCAGCAGCGCCCCGTCGGAAGAGACCCAGTACTTC. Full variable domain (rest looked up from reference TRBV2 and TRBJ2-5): EPEVTQTPSHQVTQMGQEVILRCVPISNHLYFYWYRQILGQKVEFLVSFYNNEISEKSEIFDDQFSVERPDGSNFTLKIRSTKLEDSAMYFCASSAPSEETQYFGPGTRLLVL.

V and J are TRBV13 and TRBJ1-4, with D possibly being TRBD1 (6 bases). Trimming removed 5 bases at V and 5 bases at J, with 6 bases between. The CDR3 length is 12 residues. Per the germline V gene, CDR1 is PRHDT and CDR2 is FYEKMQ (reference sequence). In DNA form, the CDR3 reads TGTGCCAGCAGCGGACAGAATGAAAAACTGTTTTTT. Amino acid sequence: CASSGQNEKLFF.